Described below is a single T cell receptor beta chain sequence and its context. CDR1 and CDR2 from the germline V gene are SGHTA and FQGNSA. V was pared by 4 bases and J by 6 bases, with 16 bases between. The CDR3 sequence is 15 residues long. In the authors' methods: Researchers report that nucleated cell counts were estimated from reference gene primer amplification. The protocol was immunoSEQ multiplex PCR, while the TCRdb copy is restricted to in-frame clones and leaves out a portion. The D gene and trimming were derived from the DNA, and the V and J assignments and clone size from that table. The sample lists over 90,000 clones; approximately 89% were seen once. The data belong to a study of blood T cell repertoires in COVID-19. Study information: T cells, B-cell-depleted T cells, or PBMCs provided the cDNA or gDNA that served as material.

Sequencing was performed on peripheral blood. The TCR originated in a woman older than 75 in a cohort sampled during active COVID-19. The chain carries TRBV7-2 and TRBJ2-1; tentatively, D is TRBD2 (5 bases). CDR3: CASSSMSAGSNEQFF. The CDR3 DNA follows: TGTGCCAGCAGCTCCATGTCGGCGGGTAGCAATGAGCAGTTCTTC.